The T cell receptor (beta chain) described here comes from a study of cytomegalovirus exposure and HLA in healthy donors. Study-wide context: The roughly 110 validation repertoires matched the approximately 700 first-cohort repertoires in platform, a later analysis reported. General observations from the study: The study listed approximately 160 cytomegalovirus-associated TCR beta chains.

TCRdb's table, derived via immunoSEQ multiplex PCR, lists solely in-frame clones and lacks some. The repertoire holds some 340,000 clones, 87% seen once, with over 1% in the top ten. The sample holds a few counts of this clone. What it binds is not known. The CDR3 consists of 11 residues. CDR1 and CDR2 (germline): MDHEN, SYDVKM. Trimming took off 3 bases at V and 7 bases at J, with 3 bases between the two ends. Donors came from a validation cohort of 95 to 150 subjects, distinct from the first 666-subject cohort. The origin of this receptor is a woman in her thirties in good health and CMV-seropositive. The material sequenced was PBMCs. This chain joins TRBV28 and TRBJ2-2; D is ambiguous. CDR3 residues: CASSLVGELFF. The CDR3, as DNA: TGTGCCAGCAGTTTGGTCGGGGAGCTGTTTTTT.